These 3 T cell receptor beta chains were sequenced from one sample in a study of blood T cell repertoires in COVID-19. Here immunoSEQ multiplex PCR was the method, and the copy in TCRdb shows in-frame clones only, minus some. Found here are approximately 320,000 clones, roughly 86% of them singletons; the top ten hold approximately 9%. Sequences were obtained from PBMCs or T cells enriched from blood (not recorded which). The origin of the receptors is a woman under 30 who had recovered from COVID-19.

The rearrangement links TRBV27 to TRBJ2-7, with a tentative D call TRBD2 (6 bases). The CDR3 spans 14 residues. CDR1 is MNHEY and CDR2 is SMNVEV in the germline V gene (reference sequence). Trimming took off 2 bases at V and 4 bases at J, with 12 bases between the two ends. The CDR3 sequence is CASSLALRGYEQYF. The CDR3 DNA reads as TGTGCCAGCAGTTTAGCGCTACGGGGGTACGAGCAGTACTTC.

This chain joins TRBV28 and TRBJ2-1; 9 nucleotides align to TRBD2. Germline CDR1 is MDHEN and CDR2 is SYDVKM. This CDR3 spans 17 amino acids. V dropped 7 bases and J dropped 0; count of bases not matched to a gene: 10. CDR3 loop: CASIPLGGRASYNEQFF. CDR3 sequence (DNA): TGTGCCAGCATCCCGTTGGGCGGGAGGGCCTCCTACAATGAGCAGTTCTTC.

The CDR3 sequence: CASSQGQINEKLFF. CDR3 DNA sequence: TGCGCCAGCAGCCAGGGACAGATCAATGAAAAACTGTTTTTT. The J gene is TRBJ1-4, the V gene TRBV4-1; 7 bases align to TRBD1. V gave up 3 bases and J gave up 5 bases; unmatched junction bases: 3. CDR1 MGHRA and CDR2 YSYEKL come from the germline V gene. The CDR3 is 14 residues long.